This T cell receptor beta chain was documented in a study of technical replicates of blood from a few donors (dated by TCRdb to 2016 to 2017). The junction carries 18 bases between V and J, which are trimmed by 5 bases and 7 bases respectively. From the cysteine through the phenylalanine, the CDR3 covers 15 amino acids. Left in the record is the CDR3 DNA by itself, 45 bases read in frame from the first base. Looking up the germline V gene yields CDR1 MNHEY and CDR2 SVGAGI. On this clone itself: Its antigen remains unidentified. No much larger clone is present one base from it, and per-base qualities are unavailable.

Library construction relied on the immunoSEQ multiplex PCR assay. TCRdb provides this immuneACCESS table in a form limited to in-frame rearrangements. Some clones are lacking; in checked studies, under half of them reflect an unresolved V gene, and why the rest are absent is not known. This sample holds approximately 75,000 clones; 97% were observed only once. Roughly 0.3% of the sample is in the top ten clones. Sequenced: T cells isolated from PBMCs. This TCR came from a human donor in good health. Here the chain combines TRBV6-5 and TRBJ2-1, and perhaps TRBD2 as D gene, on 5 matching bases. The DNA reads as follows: TGTGCCAGCAGTACCGCCGGGAACCCTAGGAATGAGCAGTTCTTC. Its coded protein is CASSTAGNPRNEQFF.